The table lists the clone carrying this T cell receptor (beta chain) with a few counts. Trimming removed 0 bases from V and 3 bases from J, with 10 bases in between. CDR1 is SGHDT and CDR2 is YYEEEE in the germline V gene. The CDR3 contains 15 residues. These data belong to a study of cytomegalovirus exposure and HLA in healthy donors. PCR involved 60 Vbeta and 13 Jbeta primers. Per the authors' pipeline: As a later analysis found, there were approximately 80 million unique TCR beta chains, of which some 10 million were shared. TCRdb's copy holds only in-frame clones and misses some; the assay was immunoSEQ multiplex PCR. V, J and clone size reflect that table, while D and trimming were determined from the DNA. The sample lists some 150,000 clones, roughly 76% seen once, with 1.5% to 2% in the top ten.

The sequence came from a female donor in good health and CMV-seronegative. The rearrangement links TRBV5-6 to TRBJ1-3, with D uncertain. The sequencing sample was made of PBMCs. The CDR3 DNA sequence: TGTGCCAGCAGCTTGGGCTCCCTCGGTGGAAACACCATATATTTT. Protein product: CASSLGSLGGNTIYF.